Sequencing of this T cell receptor (beta chain) was carried out in a study of CD8+CD57+ T cells in acquired aplastic anemia. About the study: Sorted CD4+ plus CD8+ cells gave DNA averaging about 3 ug. Broader study findings: Comparison of patients with controls identified roughly 27 shared CD8+ CDR3 sequences.

V was trimmed by 3 bases and J by 9 bases, leaving 12 bases between them. Per germline, CDR1 DFQATT and CDR2 SNEGSKA (reference sequence). The CDR3 has 13 residues. Sequenced patients had shown CD8+CD57+ cell expansion by flow cytometry. The patients all had a severe acquired aplastic anemia diagnosis. This clonotype has at least ten counts. What it binds is not known. The template used for profiling TCR beta VDJ and CDR3 was genomic DNA. Using its own MiXCR run on the reads, TCRdb lists one record per CDR3 protein. This repertoire shows approximately 220,000 distinct CDR3 sequences, roughly 53% found once; its top ten account for 20%.

The source of this sequence is a human donor with aplastic anemia. J is TRBJ1-6 and V is TRBV20-1; D is unclear. The specimen sequenced was sorted CD4+, CD8+, or CD8+CD57+ T cells (not recorded which) from PBMCs. The CDR3 bases are TGCAGTGCTAGTGGTCAGGAAGGTTCACCCCTCCACTTT. Translated: CSASGQEGSPLHF.